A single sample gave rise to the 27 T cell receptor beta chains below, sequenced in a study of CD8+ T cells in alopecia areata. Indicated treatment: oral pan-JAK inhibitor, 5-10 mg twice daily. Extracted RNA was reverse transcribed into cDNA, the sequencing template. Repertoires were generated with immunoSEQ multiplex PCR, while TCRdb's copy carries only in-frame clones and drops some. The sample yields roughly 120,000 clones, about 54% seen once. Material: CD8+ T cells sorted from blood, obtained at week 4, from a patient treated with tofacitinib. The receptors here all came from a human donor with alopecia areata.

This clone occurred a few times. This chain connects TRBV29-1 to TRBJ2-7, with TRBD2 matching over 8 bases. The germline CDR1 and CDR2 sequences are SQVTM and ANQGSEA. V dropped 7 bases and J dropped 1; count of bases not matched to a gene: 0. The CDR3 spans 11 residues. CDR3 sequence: CSGGGSYEQYF. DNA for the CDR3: TGCAGCGGCGGGGGGTCCTACGAGCAGTACTTC.

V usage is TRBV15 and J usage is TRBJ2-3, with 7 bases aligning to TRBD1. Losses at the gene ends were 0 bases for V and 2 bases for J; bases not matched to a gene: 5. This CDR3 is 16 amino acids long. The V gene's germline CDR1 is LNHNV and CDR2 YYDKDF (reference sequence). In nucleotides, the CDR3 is TGTGCCACCAGCAGAGATCCTCAGGGGGACACAGATACGCAGTATTTT. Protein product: CATSRDPQGDTDTQYF.

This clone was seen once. The CDR3 here is CAWSGGTGSLNEQFF. CDR3 DNA: TGTGCCTGGAGTGGAGGGACAGGGTCCCTCAATGAGCAGTTCTTC. The chain has TRBV30 and TRBJ2-1; TRBD1 matches at 9 bases. V gave up 1 base and J gave up 6 bases; unmatched junction bases: 7. Germline assignment: CDR1 GTSNPN and CDR2 SVGIG (reference sequence). The CDR3 length is 15 residues.

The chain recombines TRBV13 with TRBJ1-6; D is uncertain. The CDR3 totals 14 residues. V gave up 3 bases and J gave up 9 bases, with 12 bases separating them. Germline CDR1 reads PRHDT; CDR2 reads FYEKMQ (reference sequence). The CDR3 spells CASSFDMIGSPLHF. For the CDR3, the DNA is TGTGCCAGCAGCTTTGACATGATAGGTTCACCCCTCCACTTT.

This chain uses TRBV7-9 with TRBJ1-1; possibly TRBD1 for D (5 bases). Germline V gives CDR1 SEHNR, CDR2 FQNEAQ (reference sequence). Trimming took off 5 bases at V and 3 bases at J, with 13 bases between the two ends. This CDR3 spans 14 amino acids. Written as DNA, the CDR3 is TGTGCCAGCAGCCTAGACAGCTCCTACACTGAAGCTTTCTTT. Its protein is CASSLDSSYTEAFF.

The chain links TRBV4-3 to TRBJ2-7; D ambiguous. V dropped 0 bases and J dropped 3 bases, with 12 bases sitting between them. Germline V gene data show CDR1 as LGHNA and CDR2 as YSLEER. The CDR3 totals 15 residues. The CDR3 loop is CASSQDPGRLYEQYF. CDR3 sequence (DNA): TGCGCCAGCAGCCAAGATCCAGGCCGACTCTACGAGCAGTACTTC.

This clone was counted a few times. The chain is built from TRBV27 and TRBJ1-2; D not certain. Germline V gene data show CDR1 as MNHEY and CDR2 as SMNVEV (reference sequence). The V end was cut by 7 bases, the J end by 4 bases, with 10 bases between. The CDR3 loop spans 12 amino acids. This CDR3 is CASTDGIYGYTF. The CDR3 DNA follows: TGTGCCAGCACTGACGGCATCTATGGCTACACCTTC.

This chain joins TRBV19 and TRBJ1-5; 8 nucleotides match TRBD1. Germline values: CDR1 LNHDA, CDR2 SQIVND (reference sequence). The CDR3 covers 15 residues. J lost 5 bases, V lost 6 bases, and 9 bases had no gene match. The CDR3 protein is CASSQTGDIDQPQHF. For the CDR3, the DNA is TGTGCCAGTAGCCAGACAGGGGACATTGATCAGCCCCAGCATTTT.

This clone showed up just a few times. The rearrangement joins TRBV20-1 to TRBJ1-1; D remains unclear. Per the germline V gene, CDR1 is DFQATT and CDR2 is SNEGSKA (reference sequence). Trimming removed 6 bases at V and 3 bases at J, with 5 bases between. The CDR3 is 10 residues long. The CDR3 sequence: CSASDTEAFF. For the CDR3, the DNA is TGCAGTGCCTCGGACACTGAAGCTTTCTTT.

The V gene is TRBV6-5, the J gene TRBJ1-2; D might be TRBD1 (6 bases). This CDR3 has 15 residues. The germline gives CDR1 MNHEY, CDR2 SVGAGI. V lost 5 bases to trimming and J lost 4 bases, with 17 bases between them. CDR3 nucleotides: TGTGCCAGCAGTATCTCGACAGGTGCCTTCTATGGCTACACCTTC. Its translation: CASSISTGAFYGYTF.

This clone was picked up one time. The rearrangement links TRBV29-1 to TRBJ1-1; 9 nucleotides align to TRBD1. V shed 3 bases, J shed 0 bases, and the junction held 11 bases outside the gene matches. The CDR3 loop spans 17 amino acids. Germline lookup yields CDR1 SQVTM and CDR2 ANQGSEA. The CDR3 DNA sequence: TGCAGCGTTGAGGGAATCGGGGACAGGGTGCTGAACACTGAAGCTTTCTTT. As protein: CSVEGIGDRVLNTEAFF.

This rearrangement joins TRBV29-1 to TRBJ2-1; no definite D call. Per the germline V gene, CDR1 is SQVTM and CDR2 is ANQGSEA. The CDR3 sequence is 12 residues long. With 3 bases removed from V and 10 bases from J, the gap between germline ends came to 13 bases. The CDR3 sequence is CSVDLFSREQFF. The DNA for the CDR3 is TGCAGCGTTGATTTATTCTCGAGGGAGCAGTTCTTC.

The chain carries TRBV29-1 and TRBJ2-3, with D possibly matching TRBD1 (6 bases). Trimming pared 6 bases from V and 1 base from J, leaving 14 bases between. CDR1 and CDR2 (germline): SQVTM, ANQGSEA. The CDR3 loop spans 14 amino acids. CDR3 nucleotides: TGCAGCGTACAGGGAGAAGAAGGCACAGATACGCAGTATTTT. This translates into CSVQGEEGTDTQYF.

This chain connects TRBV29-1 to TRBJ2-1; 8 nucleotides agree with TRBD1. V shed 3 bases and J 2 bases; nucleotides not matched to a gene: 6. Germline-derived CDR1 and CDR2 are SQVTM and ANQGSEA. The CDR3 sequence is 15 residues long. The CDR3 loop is CSVDTGQGAYNEQFF. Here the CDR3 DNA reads TGCAGCGTTGATACCGGACAGGGTGCCTACAATGAGCAGTTCTTC.

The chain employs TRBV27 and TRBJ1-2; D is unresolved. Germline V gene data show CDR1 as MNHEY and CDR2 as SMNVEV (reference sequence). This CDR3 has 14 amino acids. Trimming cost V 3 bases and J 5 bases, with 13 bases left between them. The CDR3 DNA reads TGTGCCAGCAGTTTCAAGGAAATAGGATATGGCTACACCTTC. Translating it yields CASSFKEIGYGYTF.

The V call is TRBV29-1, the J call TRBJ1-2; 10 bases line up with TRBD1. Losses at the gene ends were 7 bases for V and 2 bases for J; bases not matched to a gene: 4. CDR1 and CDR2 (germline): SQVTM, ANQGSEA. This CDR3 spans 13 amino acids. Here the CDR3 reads CSDRTGGNYGYTF. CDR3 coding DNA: TGCAGCGACCGGACAGGGGGGAACTATGGCTACACCTTC.

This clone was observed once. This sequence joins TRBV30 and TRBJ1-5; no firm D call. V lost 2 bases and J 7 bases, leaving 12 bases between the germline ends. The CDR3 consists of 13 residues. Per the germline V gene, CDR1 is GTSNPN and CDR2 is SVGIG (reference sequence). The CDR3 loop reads CAWSQLNRQPQHF. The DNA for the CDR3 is TGTGCCTGGAGTCAGCTTAATCGACAGCCCCAGCATTTT.

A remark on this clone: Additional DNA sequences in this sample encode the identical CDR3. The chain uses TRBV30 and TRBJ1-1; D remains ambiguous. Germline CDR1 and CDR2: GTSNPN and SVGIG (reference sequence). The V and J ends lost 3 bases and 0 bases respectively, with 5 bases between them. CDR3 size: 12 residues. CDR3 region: CAWRDLNTEAFF. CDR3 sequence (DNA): TGTGCCTGGAGGGACCTGAACACTGAAGCTTTCTTT.

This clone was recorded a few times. The CDR3 coding sequence is TGCAGCGTTGAATGGGGCGGGGAGCTGTTTTTT. Its translation: CSVEWGGELFF. The J gene is TRBJ2-2, the V gene TRBV29-1, with D unclear. The CDR3 spans 11 residues. V lost 2 bases and J 7 bases, leaving 5 bases between the germline ends. The germline CDR1 and CDR2 sequences are SQVTM and ANQGSEA.

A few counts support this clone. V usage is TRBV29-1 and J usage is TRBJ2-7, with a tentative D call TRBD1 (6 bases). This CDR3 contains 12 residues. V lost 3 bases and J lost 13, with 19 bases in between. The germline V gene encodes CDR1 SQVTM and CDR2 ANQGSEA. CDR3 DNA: TGCAGCGTTGAGTTTGGGGACATCGGTACTTACTTC. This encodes CSVEFGDIGTYF.

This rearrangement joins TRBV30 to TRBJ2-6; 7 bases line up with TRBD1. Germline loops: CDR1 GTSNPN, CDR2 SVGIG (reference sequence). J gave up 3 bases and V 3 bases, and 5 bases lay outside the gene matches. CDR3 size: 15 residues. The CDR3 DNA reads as TGTGCCTGGAGCGACGACAGGGTTGGGGCCAACGTCCTGACTTTC. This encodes CAWSDDRVGANVLTF.

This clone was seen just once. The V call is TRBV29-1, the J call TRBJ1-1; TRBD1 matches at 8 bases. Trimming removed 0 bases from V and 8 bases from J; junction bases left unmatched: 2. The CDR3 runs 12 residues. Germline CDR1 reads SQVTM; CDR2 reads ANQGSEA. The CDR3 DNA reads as TGCAGCGTTGAAGAGGACAGGGAGGAAGCTTTCTTT. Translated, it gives CSVEEDREEAFF.

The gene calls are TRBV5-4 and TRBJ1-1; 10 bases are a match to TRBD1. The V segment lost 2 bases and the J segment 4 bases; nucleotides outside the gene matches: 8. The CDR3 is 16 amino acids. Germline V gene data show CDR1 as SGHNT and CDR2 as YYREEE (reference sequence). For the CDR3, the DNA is TGTGCCAGCAGCTTCGGACAGGGGGGCCTGGGCACTGAAGCTTTCTTT. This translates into CASSFGQGGLGTEAFF. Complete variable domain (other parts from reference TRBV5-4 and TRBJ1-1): ETGVTQSPTHLIKTRGQQVTLRCSSQSGHNTVSWYQQALGQGPQFIFQYYREEENGRGNFPPRFSGLQFPNYSSELNVNALELDDSALYLCASSFGQGGLGTEAFFGQGTRLTVV.

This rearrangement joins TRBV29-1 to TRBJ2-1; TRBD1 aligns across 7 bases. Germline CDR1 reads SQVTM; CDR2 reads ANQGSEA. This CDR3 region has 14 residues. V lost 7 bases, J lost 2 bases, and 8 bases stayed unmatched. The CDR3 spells CSAVDRETYNEQFF. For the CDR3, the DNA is TGCAGCGCTGTTGACAGGGAGACCTACAATGAGCAGTTCTTC.

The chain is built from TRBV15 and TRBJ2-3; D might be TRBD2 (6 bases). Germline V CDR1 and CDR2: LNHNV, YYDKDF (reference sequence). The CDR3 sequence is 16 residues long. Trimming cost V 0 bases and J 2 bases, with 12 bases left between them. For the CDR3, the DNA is TGTGCCACCAGCAGAGAAGGTAGCGGCCTCACAGATACGCAGTATTTT. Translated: CATSREGSGLTDTQYF.

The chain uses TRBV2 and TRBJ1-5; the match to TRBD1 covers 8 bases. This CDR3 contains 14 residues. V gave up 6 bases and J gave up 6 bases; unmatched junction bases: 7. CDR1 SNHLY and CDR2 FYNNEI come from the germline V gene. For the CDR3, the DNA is TGTGCCAGCAGAGCGACAGGGGAGATTCAGCCCCAGCATTTT. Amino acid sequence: CASRATGEIQPQHF. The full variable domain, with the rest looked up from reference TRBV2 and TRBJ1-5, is EPEVTQTPSHQVTQMGQEVILRCVPISNHLYFYWYRQILGQKVEFLVSFYNNEISEKSEIFDDQFSVERPDGSNFTLKIRSTKLEDSAMYFCASRATGEIQPQHFGDGTRLSIL.

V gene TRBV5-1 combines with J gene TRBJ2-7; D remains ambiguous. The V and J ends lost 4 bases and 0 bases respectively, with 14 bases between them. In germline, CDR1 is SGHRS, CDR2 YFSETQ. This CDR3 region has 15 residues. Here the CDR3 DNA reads TGCGCCAGCAGCGTGGGCAGAGGCGGCTCCTACGAGCAGTACTTC. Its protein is CASSVGRGGSYEQYF.